This T cell receptor beta chain derives from a study of T cells in women clearing cervical HPV infection. Study background: Case blood drawn at lesion detection; control blood after infection cleared. Findings and caveats of the study: It is unknown whether associations predate infection; no effector/memory or HPV-specific sorting. T-cell numbers per sample were unknown and may explain richness differences.

The repertoire was sequenced with immunoSEQ multiplex PCR; TCRdb's copy has only in-frame clones and lacks some. The record lists approximately 33,000 clones, of which the ten most abundant hold more than 8%. As concerns this clone: Antigen: not known.

The source material was blood buffy coat. The receptor was isolated from a woman aged 18-69 years with a cervical HPV16 infection that either progressed to CIN3+ or cleared (not recorded which).

This chain's CDR3 is CASSPRAGGHSYEQYF. The part of the CDR3 DNA that was read is TGTGCCAGCTCACCGAGGGCGGGAGGTCACTCCTACGAG. The chain has TRBV18 and TRBJ2-7, with 8 nucleotides matching TRBD2. The read ends 3 residues shy of where the CDR3 ends; the end is completed using the germline J gene. Germline V CDR1 and CDR2: KGHSH, LQKENI. The V gene end was trimmed by 3 bases and the J gene end by 0 bases; junction bases not matched to a gene: 7. The CDR3 has 16 amino acids.